The 13 T cell receptor beta chains in this list originate from one sample, sequenced in a study of cytomegalovirus exposure and HLA in healthy donors. With 60 Vbeta and 13 Jbeta primers, the PCR was carried out. Here immunoSEQ multiplex PCR was the method, and the copy in TCRdb shows in-frame clones only, minus some. The sample shows approximately 250,000 clones, around 80% of them seen only once. The sequencing input was PBMCs. The receptors stem from a boy younger than 18 in good health and CMV-seronegative.

The chain uses TRBV6-6 and TRBJ2-7; 11 bases map to TRBD2. Trimming at V came to 6 bases and at J to 7 bases, leaving 14 bases not matched to a gene. Germline V gene lookup returns CDR1 MNHNY and CDR2 SVGAGI (reference sequence). This CDR3 region has 16 residues. CDR3 nucleotide sequence: TGTGCCAGCAGCAGTTGGGGGACTAGCGGATTCGGGGAGCAGTACTTC. Its protein is CASSSWGTSGFGEQYF.

This clone was seen a few times. V is TRBV7-8 and J is TRBJ1-2, with a possible D match to TRBD1 (5 bases). Germline V gives CDR1 SGHVS, CDR2 FQNEAQ. The CDR3 has 14 amino acids. Trimming took 5 bases from V and 1 from J, leaving 11 bases between them. This CDR3 reads CASSTHDSNYGYTF. CDR3 DNA: TGTGCCAGCAGCACACATGACAGTAACTATGGCTACACCTTC. Complete variable domain (other parts from reference TRBV7-8 and TRBJ1-2): GAGVSQSPRYKVAKRGQDVALRCDPISGHVSLFWYQQALGQGPEFLTYFQNEAQLDKSGLPSDRFFAERPEGSVSTLKIQRTQQEDSAVYLCASSTHDSNYGYTFGSGTRLTVV.

The chain combines TRBV13 with TRBJ2-7; D unresolved. The V end lost 1 base, the J end lost 7 bases, and 20 bases lay between the germline ends. CDR1 is PRHDT, CDR2 FYEKMQ, per germline (reference sequence). This CDR3 is 16 amino acids long. In DNA form, the CDR3 reads TGTGCCAGCAGCTTAGTCGGTACAGCCCTCTCTGGGGAGCAGTACTTC. Translated, it gives CASSLVGTALSGEQYF. The full variable domain, completed using reference TRBV13 and TRBJ2-7, is AAGVIQSPRHLIKEKRETATLKCYPIPRHDTVYWYQQGPGQDPQFLISFYEKMQSDKGSIPDRFSAQQFSDYHSELNMSSLELGDSALYFCASSLVGTALSGEQYFGPGTRLTVT.

This clone was picked up one time. The chain carries TRBV10-3 and TRBJ2-5; TRBD1 matches 7 bases. The CDR3 loop spans 14 amino acids. V shed 5 bases, J shed 5 bases, and the junction held 8 bases outside the gene matches. Germline V gives CDR1 ENHRY, CDR2 SYGVKD. Written as DNA, the CDR3 is TGTGCCATCAGTAGACAGGGTTACGCGGAGACCCAGTACTTC. Its translation: CAISRQGYAETQYF.

This chain uses TRBV5-6 with TRBJ2-1; D not resolved. V lost 0 bases to trimming and J lost 4 bases, with 14 bases between them. The germline CDR1 and CDR2 sequences are SGHDT and YYEEEE. The CDR3 contains 16 residues. The CDR3 nucleotides read TGTGCCAGCAGCTTGGCCTTCCCCTCGGGTTACAATGAGCAGTTCTTC. Its protein is CASSLAFPSGYNEQFF.

The V gene is TRBV6-5, the J gene TRBJ1-5; D is perhaps TRBD1 (5 bases). The CDR3 loop spans 14 amino acids. CDR1 is MNHEY, CDR2 SVGAGI, per germline. The V gene lost 6 bases and the J gene lost 3 bases, with 12 bases spanning the gap. CDR3 coding DNA: TGTGCCAGCAGCCCCGACAGTTTCAATCAGCCCCAGCATTTT. Amino acid sequence: CASSPDSFNQPQHF.

The chain joins TRBV5-1 to TRBJ2-3; the D gene is possibly TRBD2 (6 bases). V was trimmed by 4 bases and J by 5 bases, leaving 14 bases between them. Germline CDR1 and CDR2: SGHRS and YFSETQ. The CDR3 has 14 residues. The CDR3 sequence is CASSLWDSRDTQYF. CDR3 in DNA: TGCGCCAGCAGCCTATGGGACTCCCGAGATACGCAGTATTTT.

This clone was seen just once. The rearrangement uses TRBV27 and TRBJ1-1, with D possibly matching TRBD1 (6 bases). The V gene's germline CDR1 is MNHEY and CDR2 SMNVEV (reference sequence). The CDR3 is 15 residues long. Trimming pared 7 bases from V and 0 bases from J, leaving 15 bases between. The chain's CDR3 is CASNPIGGVNTEAFF. CDR3 DNA sequence: TGTGCCAGCAACCCCATAGGGGGTGTGAACACTGAAGCTTTCTTT.

This clone was observed a handful of times. Other DNA sequences in the sample encode the same CDR3. The chain links TRBV13 to TRBJ2-2; weak D call: TRBD1 (6 bases). This CDR3 is built from 15 residues. Germline CDR1 is PRHDT and CDR2 is FYEKMQ (reference sequence). The V and J ends lost 1 base and 4 bases respectively, with 10 bases between them. The CDR3 DNA sequence: TGTGCCAGCAGCTTAGACAGGGCGGGCACCGGGGAGCTGTTTTTT. This sequence encodes CASSLDRAGTGELFF.

The rearrangement links TRBV18 to TRBJ2-7; TRBD2 might be the D (5 bases). There are 15 residues in the CDR3. Per germline, CDR1 KGHSH and CDR2 LQKENI. V dropped 0 bases and J dropped 6 bases, with 15 bases sitting between them. The chain's CDR3 is CASSPPYPSGSEQYF. DNA for the CDR3: TGTGCCAGCTCACCACCATATCCCTCGGGGAGCGAGCAGTACTTC.

The chain has TRBV6-5 and TRBJ1-2; 8 nucleotides agree with TRBD1. The trim removed 6 bases at V and 3 bases at J, leaving 3 bases unmatched. Germline V gene lookup returns CDR1 MNHEY and CDR2 SVGAGI. This CDR3 spans 13 amino acids. CDR3: CASREQGDYGYTF. The CDR3 bases are TGTGCCAGCAGAGAACAGGGGGACTATGGCTACACCTTC.

J is TRBJ1-1 and V is TRBV7-9; 9 nucleotides match TRBD1. CDR1 and CDR2 from the germline V gene are SEHNR and FQNEAQ (reference sequence). This CDR3 is built from 15 residues. V shed 5 bases, J shed 4 bases, and the junction held 8 bases outside the gene matches. In nucleotides, the CDR3 is TGTGCCAGCAGCGCCTCACAGGGGGCGCCCACTGAAGCTTTCTTT. It yields the protein CASSASQGAPTEAFF.

This chain joins TRBV5-1 and TRBJ1-2; TRBD1 agrees at 9 bases. This CDR3 is built from 14 residues. Trimming cost V 6 bases and J 4 bases; bases outside gene matches: 7. The V gene's germline CDR1 is SGHRS and CDR2 YFSETQ. CDR3 sequence reads: CASTLGTGPYGYTF. CDR3 sequence (DNA): TGCGCCAGCACCCTTGGGACAGGGCCCTATGGCTACACCTTC. Variable domain in full (rest from reference TRBV5-1 and TRBJ1-2): KAGVTQTPRYLIKTRGQQVTLSCSPISGHRSVSWYQQTPGQGLQFLFEYFSETQRNKGNFPGRFSGRQFSNSRSEMNVSTLELGDSALYLCASTLGTGPYGYTFGSGTRLTVV.